These 5 T cell receptor beta chains came from one sample sequenced in a study of CD8 T cells in Susac syndrome (dated by TCRdb to the late 2010s). Libraries were constructed by the immunoSEQ multiplex PCR assay. RNA was extracted using the RNeasy kit, and about 0.45 to 1 ug of the RNA was reverse transcribed with random hexamers. Using fastp at Q25 and MiXCR, TCRdb reprocessed the public reads and kept productive beta chains. Rows with one shared CDR3 protein collapse into an entry with the most common genes and DNA. The sample table lists about 200,000 distinct CDR3 sequences, 95% of them with a count of one. Of the sample, 0.1% falls within the top ten clones. The sample was CD4+ T cells from PBMCs. All receptors derive from a human donor in good health.

This clonotype was seen just once. The chain employs TRBV20-1 and TRBJ2-5; 9 nucleotides line up with TRBD1. With V trimmed by 1 base and J by 13 bases, 7 bases remained unmatched. This CDR3 region has 12 residues. Germline V CDR1 and CDR2: DFQATT, SNEGSKA (reference sequence). CDR3 DNA: TGCAGTGCTAGAGGCCCCGGGACAGGGTGGTACTTC. The encoded protein is CSARGPGTGWYF.

In DNA form, the CDR3 reads TGTGCCAGCAGTGAAGCTCTTGGCGAGGGAGAGACCCAGTACTTC. It translates to CASSEALGEGETQYF. V and J are TRBV2 and TRBJ2-5; D is perhaps TRBD2 (5 bases). Germline lookup yields CDR1 SNHLY and CDR2 FYNNEI. The CDR3 has 15 residues. V lost 0 bases, J lost 4 bases, and 12 bases lay in between. Full variable domain (remainder filled in from reference TRBV2 and TRBJ2-5): EPEVTQTPSHQVTQMGQEVILRCVPISNHLYFYWYRQILGQKVEFLVSFYNNEISEKSEIFDDQFSVERPDGSNFTLKIRSTKLEDSAMYFCASSEALGEGETQYFGPGTRLLVL.

This chain links TRBV3-1 with TRBJ2-2; no reliable D call. Trimming stripped 4 bases from V and 2 bases from J, with 5 bases between. Germline CDR1 and CDR2: LGHDT and YNNKEL (reference sequence). The CDR3 sequence is 13 residues long. In DNA form, the CDR3 reads TGTGCCAGCAGCCGTACTAACACCGGGGAGCTGTTTTTT. It yields the protein CASSRTNTGELFF. Together with reference TRBV3-1 and TRBJ2-2, the CDR3 gives the full variable domain: DTAVSQTPKYLVTQMGNDKSIKCEQNLGHDTMYWYKQDSKKFLKIMFSYNNKELIINETVPNRFSPKSPDKAHLNLHINSLELGDSAVYFCASSRTNTGELFFGEGSRLTVL.

The V call is TRBV3-1, the J call TRBJ1-2; TRBD1 matches 7 bases. CDR3 length equals 14 residues. CDR1 is LGHDT, CDR2 YNNKEL, per germline (reference sequence). Trimming cost V 8 bases and J 5 bases; bases outside gene matches: 11. CDR3 in DNA: TGTGCCAGCCGCTTATCCGGGACAGCTTATGGCTACACCTTC. Translation: CASRLSGTAYGYTF.

The chain employs TRBV20-1 and TRBJ1-4; 7 bases match TRBD1. The V gene end was trimmed by 2 bases and the J gene end by 7 bases; junction bases not matched to a gene: 10. Germline CDR1 DFQATT, CDR2 SNEGSKA (reference sequence). CDR3 size: 15 residues. CDR3 coding DNA: TGCAGTGCTAGAACTGGGACAGAAGGACGTGAAAAACTGTTTTTT. It is translated as CSARTGTEGREKLFF.